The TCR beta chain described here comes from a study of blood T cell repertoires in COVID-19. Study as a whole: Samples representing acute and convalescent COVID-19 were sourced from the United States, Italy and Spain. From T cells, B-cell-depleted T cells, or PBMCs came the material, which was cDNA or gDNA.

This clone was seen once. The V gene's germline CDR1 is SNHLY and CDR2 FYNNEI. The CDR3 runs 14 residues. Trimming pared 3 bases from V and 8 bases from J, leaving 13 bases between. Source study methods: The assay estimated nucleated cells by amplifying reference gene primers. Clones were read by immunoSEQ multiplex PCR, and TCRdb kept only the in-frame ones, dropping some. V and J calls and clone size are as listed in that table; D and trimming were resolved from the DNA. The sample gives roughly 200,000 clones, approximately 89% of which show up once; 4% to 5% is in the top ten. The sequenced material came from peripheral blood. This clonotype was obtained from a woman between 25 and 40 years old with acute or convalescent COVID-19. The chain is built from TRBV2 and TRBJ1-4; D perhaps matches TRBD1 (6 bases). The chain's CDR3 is CASSDWTDEEKLFF. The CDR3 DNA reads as TGTGCCAGCAGTGACTGGACAGACGAGGAAAAACTGTTTTTT.